This T cell receptor beta chain comes out of a study of T cells of healthy individuals. This CDR3 is built from 14 residues. With V trimmed by 2 bases and J by 2 bases, 3 bases remained unmatched. Germline CDR1 MNHEY, CDR2 SVGEGT. TCRdb re-analysed the 5' RACE reads in MiXCR, keeping a single row per CDR3 protein. The sample includes about 63,000 distinct CDR3 sequences, around 15% of them seen just once. This sequence joins TRBV6-2 or TRBV6-3 and TRBJ2-7; 7 bases map to TRBD2. This sequence originates from a human donor in good health. The CDR3 region is CASSYGLVAYEQYF. The CDR3 coding sequence is TGTGCCAGCAGTTACGGACTAGTTGCCTACGAGCAGTACTTC.